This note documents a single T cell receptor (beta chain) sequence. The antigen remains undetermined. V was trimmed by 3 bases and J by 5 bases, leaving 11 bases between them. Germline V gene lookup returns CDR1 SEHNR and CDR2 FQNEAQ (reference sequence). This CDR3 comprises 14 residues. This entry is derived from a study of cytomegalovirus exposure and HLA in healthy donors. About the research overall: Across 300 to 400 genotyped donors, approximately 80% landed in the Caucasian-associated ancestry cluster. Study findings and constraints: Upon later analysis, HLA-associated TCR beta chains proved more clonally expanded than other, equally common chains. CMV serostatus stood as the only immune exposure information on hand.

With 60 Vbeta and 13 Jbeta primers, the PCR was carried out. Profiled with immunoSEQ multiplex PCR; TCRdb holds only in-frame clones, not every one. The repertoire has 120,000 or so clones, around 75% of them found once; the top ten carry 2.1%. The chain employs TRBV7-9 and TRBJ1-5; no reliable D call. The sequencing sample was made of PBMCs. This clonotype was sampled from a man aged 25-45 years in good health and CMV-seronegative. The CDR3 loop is CASSLGNGDQPQHF. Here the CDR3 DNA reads TGTGCCAGCAGCTTGGGTAACGGGGATCAGCCCCAGCATTTT.